A single sample is the source of the 16 T cell receptor beta chains below, sequenced in a study of OX40 agonist ivuxolimab in advanced cancers. This table comes from immunoSEQ multiplex PCR, and its TCRdb copy is limited to in-frame clones, with some not included. This table holds 60,000 to 75,000 clones, less than 95% found once. The sample was CD4+ or CD8+ T cells sorted from blood, taken in a trial of the OX40 agonist ivuxolimab. All receptors derive from an adult with an advanced solid tumor such as melanoma, head and neck, liver or kidney cancer.

CDR3 loop: CASSSRTGTGGELFF. The DNA of the CDR3 is TGTGCCAGCAGCTCTAGGACAGGGACGGGCGGGGAGCTGTTTTTT. The chain joins TRBV7-2 to TRBJ2-2; 8 bases map to TRBD1. This CDR3 region has 15 residues. Germline CDR1 is SGHTA and CDR2 is FQGNSA. J was trimmed by 7 bases and V by 4 bases; bases with no gene match: 8.

The chain carries TRBV19 and TRBJ2-1, with 10 bases fitting TRBD2. With V trimmed by 3 bases and J by 6 bases, 5 bases remained unmatched. The CDR3 extends over 15 amino acids. Germline loops: CDR1 LNHDA, CDR2 SQIVND (reference sequence). CDR3 sequence (DNA): TGTGCCAGTAGTATCTTGGCTAGCGGGGGCAATGAGCAGTTCTTC. Its protein is CASSILASGGNEQFF.

The V gene is TRBV7-2, the J gene TRBJ2-3; D is unresolved. The V and J ends lost 1 base and 3 bases respectively, with 8 bases between them. CDR1 and CDR2 from the germline V gene are SGHTA and FQGNSA. This CDR3 comprises 14 residues. In nucleotides, the CDR3 is TGTGCCAGCAGCTTAGACACTGCAACAGATACGCAGTATTTT. It codes for CASSLDTATDTQYF.

This clone was seen once. The chain recombines TRBV28 with TRBJ2-4; D could derive from TRBD1 or TRBD2 (5 bases each). Looked up from germline, CDR1 is MDHEN and CDR2 is SYDVKM. The CDR3 consists of 13 residues. V gave up 5 bases and J gave up 8 bases, with 13 bases separating them. CDR3 region: CASSRDGWDIQYF. DNA for the CDR3: TGTGCCAGCAGTCGGGACGGATGGGACATTCAGTACTTC.

This clone was observed a single time. This sequence joins TRBV10-1 and TRBJ2-7, with TRBD2 identical over 12 bases. Trimming cost V 0 bases and J 6 bases; bases outside gene matches: 3. CDR1 and CDR2 from the germline V gene are WNHNN and SYGVQD (reference sequence). This CDR3 comprises 15 residues. The CDR3 is CASSESTSGSFEQYF. The CDR3 DNA follows: TGCGCCAGCAGTGAGTCGACTAGCGGGAGTTTCGAGCAGTACTTC.

This clone was counted a single time. The chain links TRBV6-4 to TRBJ2-7; no firm D call. The germline CDR1 and CDR2 sequences are MRHNA and SNTAGT. CDR3 length equals 15 residues. Deletions cut 5 bases from V and 1 base from J, with 15 bases between. As DNA, the CDR3 is TGTGCCAGCAGTCAACTACCCGGTGGATCCTACGAGCAGTACTTC. This gives the protein CASSQLPGGSYEQYF.

This chain's CDR3 is CASSNPVSTEAFF. CDR3 DNA sequence: TGCGCCAGCAGTAATCCAGTCAGCACTGAAGCTTTCTTT. The V and J genes are TRBV10-2 and TRBJ1-1, with unresolved D. The CDR3 consists of 13 residues. V lost 5 bases, J lost 4 bases, and 11 bases lay in between. In germline, CDR1 is WSHSY, CDR2 SAAADI.

The rearrangement joins TRBV7-9 to TRBJ2-3; 9 bases are shared with TRBD2. The germline V gene encodes CDR1 SEHNR and CDR2 FQNEAQ (reference sequence). V dropped 7 bases and J dropped 4; count of bases not matched to a gene: 3. The CDR3 totals 13 residues. The CDR3 spells CASTSGIADTQYF. The CDR3 bases are TGTGCCAGCACTAGCGGGATTGCAGATACGCAGTATTTT.

The chain has TRBV29-1 and TRBJ2-1; 9 positions agree with TRBD2. Unmatched junction bases numbered 12, after V lost 5 bases and J lost 4 bases. The germline V gene has CDR1 SQVTM and CDR2 ANQGSEA. This CDR3 comprises 16 residues. CDR3 in amino acids: CSVTASGTFRYNEQFF. The CDR3 coding sequence is TGCAGCGTTACGGCTAGCGGGACCTTCCGGTACAATGAGCAGTTCTTC.

V usage is TRBV18 and J usage is TRBJ2-1, with a tentative D call TRBD2 (5 bases). Germline V gene sequence: CDR1 KGHSH, CDR2 LQKENI. The CDR3 is made up of 16 amino acids. Trimming pared 1 base from V and 6 bases from J, leaving 16 bases between. In DNA form, the CDR3 reads TGTGCCAGCTCACCACAACAGCGACTCGAGGGCAATGAGCAGTTCTTC. It yields the protein CASSPQQRLEGNEQFF.

The CDR3 sequence is CASSYSLRLGEKLFF. Written as DNA, the CDR3 is TGTGCCAGCAGTTACTCATTGCGGTTGGGTGAAAAACTGTTTTTT. The gene calls are TRBV6-6 and TRBJ1-4; D unresolved. V lost 0 bases and J lost 7, with 12 bases in between. Germline V lookup: CDR1 MNHNY, CDR2 SVGAGI (reference sequence). The CDR3 covers 15 residues.

The rearrangement joins TRBV4-1 to TRBJ2-7, with 7 bases lining up with TRBD2. This CDR3 is built from 16 residues. Looked up from germline, CDR1 is MGHRA and CDR2 is YSYEKL. The V segment lost 2 bases and the J segment 1 base; nucleotides outside the gene matches: 8. CDR3 sequence: CASSQSTGGSSYEQYF. DNA of the CDR3: TGCGCCAGCAGCCAAAGTACTGGCGGGAGTTCCTACGAGCAGTACTTC.

This clone was observed once. The chain has TRBV4-2 and TRBJ1-5; TRBD1 matches at 7 bases. The germline V gene has CDR1 LGHNA and CDR2 YNFKEQ. The CDR3 spans 17 residues. The J segment lost 6 bases and the V segment lost 0 bases, leaving 11 bases of the junction unmatched. The CDR3 bases are TGTGCCAGCAGCCAAGATCTTGCCAGGGGGACAGTTCAGCCCCAGCATTTT. Amino acid sequence: CASSQDLARGTVQPQHF.

The chain uses TRBV5-8 and TRBJ2-3; D gene ambiguous. The CDR3 runs to 14 residues. The germline V and J ends were trimmed by 1 base and 1 base, with 7 bases remaining between them. Per germline, CDR1 SGHTS and CDR2 YDEGEE. The CDR3 loop reads CASSLNQGTDTQYF. CDR3 sequence (DNA): TGTGCCAGCAGCTTGAACCAGGGCACAGATACGCAGTATTTT.

The rearrangement uses TRBV18 and TRBJ2-5; D ambiguous. The V end lost 6 bases, the J end lost 2 bases, and 10 bases lay between the germline ends. CDR1 and CDR2 (germline): KGHSH, LQKENI. CDR3 size: 13 residues. CDR3 protein: CASSKNEQETQYF. DNA for the CDR3: TGTGCCAGCTCCAAGAACGAACAAGAGACCCAGTACTTC.

This clone was counted a single time. This sequence joins TRBV28 and TRBJ2-3, with a possible D match to TRBD1 (6 bases). Trimming removed 4 bases at V and 4 bases at J, with 15 bases between. The CDR3 consists of 15 residues. The germline gives CDR1 MDHEN, CDR2 SYDVKM. This CDR3 reads CASSSPGQRPDTQYF. CDR3 DNA sequence: TGTGCCAGCAGTTCCCCTGGACAGCGACCAGATACGCAGTATTTT.